These T cell receptor beta chains were read from a single sample in a study of cytomegalovirus exposure and HLA in healthy donors. Sequencing used immunoSEQ multiplex PCR; TCRdb keeps in-frame clones, though not all of them. The top ten clones hold 2.2% of a sample with about 120,000 clones, about 76% of them seen once. The sequencing sample was made of PBMCs. The receptors derive from a woman aged 40-49 years in good health and CMV-seronegative. The CDR3 runs from the conserved cysteine through the conserved F or W. Each record gives: V gene, clone size, J gene, D gene, CDR3 protein, CDR3 DNA. The D gene is left open where the match is weak. Part of the rows lack a size; the others show once, few, many or a class for expanded clones.

v_call: TRBV9
clone_size: NA
j_call: TRBJ2-7
d_call: NA
cdr3_aa: CASSADGKSRDFSYEQYF
cdr3_nt: TGTGCCAGCAGCGCGGATGGAAAGTCCCGGGACTTCTCCTACGAGCAGTACTTC

v_call: TRBV7-2
clone_size: NA
j_call: TRBJ1-1
d_call: NA
cdr3_aa: CASSLSWTSNTEAFF
cdr3_nt: TGTGCCAGCAGCTTATCCTGGACATCGAACACTGAAGCTTTCTTT

v_call: TRBV5-1
clone_size: NA
j_call: TRBJ2-3
d_call: TRBD2
cdr3_aa: CAGKPGLAVDTQYF
cdr3_nt: TGCGCCGGAAAGCCGGGACTAGCGGTTGATACGCAGTATTTT

v_call: TRBV5-1
clone_size: NA
j_call: TRBJ2-1
d_call: NA
cdr3_aa: CASSPRTTGVNEQFF
cdr3_nt: TGCGCCAGCAGCCCCCGGACCACAGGTGTGAATGAGCAGTTCTTC

v_call: TRBV7-2
clone_size: NA
j_call: TRBJ1-1
d_call: NA
cdr3_aa: CASSLMGGNTEAFF
cdr3_nt: TGTGCCAGCAGCTTAATGGGGGGAAACACTGAAGCTTTCTTT

v_call: TRBV29-1
clone_size: NA
j_call: TRBJ1-2
d_call: NA
cdr3_aa: CSVGHRRNYGYTF
cdr3_nt: TGCAGCGTTGGGCACCGGAGGAACTATGGCTACACCTTC

v_call: TRBV4-2
clone_size: few
j_call: TRBJ2-1
d_call: NA
cdr3_aa: CASSQDGGYNEQFF
cdr3_nt: TGTGCCAGCAGCCAAGATGGCGGTTACAATGAGCAGTTCTTC

v_call: TRBV7-9
clone_size: few
j_call: TRBJ2-1
d_call: NA
cdr3_aa: CSSTLGGRGSSYNEQFF
cdr3_nt: TGTTCCAGCACGTTAGGGGGGCGCGGGAGTTCCTACAATGAGCAGTTCTTC

v_call: TRBV7-9
clone_size: NA
j_call: TRBJ2-3
d_call: NA
cdr3_aa: CASSTEAGLQGTQYF
cdr3_nt: TGTGCCAGCAGTACAGAAGCAGGGCTCCAGGGGACGCAGTATTTT

v_call: TRBV23-1
clone_size: NA
j_call: TRBJ2-7
d_call: TRBD1
cdr3_aa: CASSQSPGGCKSYEQYF
cdr3_nt: TGCGCCAGCAGTCAATCCCCAGGGGGCTGTAAGTCCTACGAGCAGTACTTC

v_call: TRBV7-6
clone_size: NA
j_call: TRBJ2-3
d_call: TRBD2
cdr3_aa: CASSLATGGAADTQYF
cdr3_nt: TGTGCCAGCAGCTTAGCTACCGGGGGGGCCGCAGATACGCAGTATTTT

v_call: TRBV4-3
clone_size: NA
j_call: TRBJ2-7
d_call: TRBD1
cdr3_aa: CASSQGSGQAGDEQYF
cdr3_nt: TGCGCCAGCAGCCAAGGATCGGGACAGGCAGGCGACGAGCAGTACTTC

v_call: TRBV4-2
clone_size: NA
j_call: TRBJ2-3
d_call: NA
cdr3_aa: CASSREQGSQYF
cdr3_nt: TGTGCCAGCAGCCGTGAACAGGGTTCGCAGTATTTT

v_call: TRBV6-1
clone_size: few
j_call: TRBJ2-7
d_call: NA
cdr3_aa: CASSEGTLSSYEQYF
cdr3_nt: TGTGCCAGCAGTGAAGGGACTTTGAGCTCCTACGAGCAGTACTTC

v_call: TRBV5-4
clone_size: few
j_call: TRBJ1-1
d_call: NA
cdr3_aa: CASSYYRNRNTEAFF
cdr3_nt: TGTGCCAGCAGCTACTACAGGAACAGAAACACTGAAGCTTTCTTT

v_call: TRBV5-6
clone_size: NA
j_call: TRBJ2-5
d_call: NA
cdr3_aa: CASSPPTRYETQYF
cdr3_nt: TGTGCCAGCAGTCCCCCTACTCGGTATGAGACCCAGTACTTC

v_call: TRBV27
clone_size: once
j_call: TRBJ2-1
d_call: NA
cdr3_aa: CASNSYNEQFF
cdr3_nt: TGTGCCAGCAATTCGTACAATGAGCAGTTCTTC

v_call: TRBV11-3
clone_size: NA
j_call: TRBJ2-3
d_call: TRBD2
cdr3_aa: CASSFSGDTDTQYF
cdr3_nt: TGTGCCAGCAGCTTTAGCGGGGACACAGATACGCAGTATTTT

v_call: TRBV10-3
clone_size: few
j_call: TRBJ2-3
d_call: NA
cdr3_aa: CAISVQGGDTQYF
cdr3_nt: TGTGCCATCAGTGTCCAGGGGGGAGATACGCAGTATTTT

v_call: TRBV10-3
clone_size: NA
j_call: TRBJ1-5
d_call: NA
cdr3_aa: CAISESAGYNQPQHF
cdr3_nt: TGTGCCATCAGTGAGTCGGCAGGTTACAATCAGCCCCAGCATTTT

v_call: TRBV6-1
clone_size: NA
j_call: TRBJ2-7
d_call: NA
cdr3_aa: CASSVFLGSYEQYF
cdr3_nt: TGTGCCAGCAGTGTGTTTCTCGGCTCCTACGAGCAGTACTTC

v_call: TRBV5-1
clone_size: NA
j_call: TRBJ1-1
d_call: NA
cdr3_aa: CASSLEQNTEAFF
cdr3_nt: TGCGCCAGCAGCTTGGAACAGAACACTGAAGCTTTCTTT

v_call: TRBV2
clone_size: NA
j_call: TRBJ2-1
d_call: TRBD1
cdr3_aa: CASSEIPGGFQVGGSNEQFF
cdr3_nt: TGTGCCAGCAGTGAAATTCCAGGGGGCTTTCAAGTTGGGGGAAGCAATGAGCAGTTCTTC

v_call: TRBV19
clone_size: NA
j_call: TRBJ1-1
d_call: NA
cdr3_aa: CASSDSMNTEAFF
cdr3_nt: TGTGCCAGTAGTGACAGTATGAACACTGAAGCTTTCTTT

v_call: TRBV7-2
clone_size: NA
j_call: TRBJ2-3
d_call: NA
cdr3_aa: CASTRRGSTDTQYF
cdr3_nt: TGTGCCAGCACCCGCCGGGGGAGCACAGATACGCAGTATTTT

v_call: TRBV4-3
clone_size: NA
j_call: TRBJ2-3
d_call: NA
cdr3_aa: CASSPRPTDTQYF
cdr3_nt: TGCGCCAGCAGCCCTAGACCCACAGATACGCAGTATTTT

v_call: TRBV12-5
clone_size: NA
j_call: TRBJ1-5
d_call: NA
cdr3_aa: CASSGEGGQPQHF
cdr3_nt: TGTGCTAGTAGTGGAGAGGGTGGCCAGCCCCAGCATTTT

v_call: TRBV5-6
clone_size: NA
j_call: TRBJ1-1
d_call: NA
cdr3_aa: CASTIMRPNTEAFF
cdr3_nt: TGTGCCAGCACCATTATGAGGCCGAACACTGAAGCTTTCTTT

v_call: TRBV28
clone_size: NA
j_call: TRBJ1-4
d_call: NA
cdr3_aa: CASATVTSEKLFF
cdr3_nt: TGTGCCAGCGCCACGGTAACTAGCGAAAAACTGTTTTTT

v_call: TRBV19
clone_size: NA
j_call: TRBJ2-2
d_call: NA
cdr3_aa: CARNLASANTGELFF
cdr3_nt: TGTGCCAGAAATCTAGCGAGCGCGAACACCGGGGAGCTGTTTTTT

v_call: TRBV11-3
clone_size: NA
j_call: TRBJ2-3
d_call: NA
cdr3_aa: CASSLRITDTQYF
cdr3_nt: TGTGCCAGCAGCCTACGTATCACAGATACGCAGTATTTT

v_call: TRBV2
clone_size: NA
j_call: TRBJ1-5
d_call: NA
cdr3_aa: CASSEWVGGQPQHF
cdr3_nt: TGTGCCAGCAGTGAATGGGTGGGGGGTCAGCCCCAGCATTTT

v_call: TRBV2
clone_size: NA
j_call: TRBJ2-5
d_call: NA
cdr3_aa: CASRTPRPGLLRETQYF
cdr3_nt: TGTGCCAGCAGAACACCAAGGCCCGGACTTCTCCGGGAGACCCAGTACTTC

v_call: TRBV27
clone_size: few
j_call: TRBJ1-1
d_call: TRBD1
cdr3_aa: CASSRGQGGTEAFF
cdr3_nt: TGTGCCAGCAGTCGGGGACAGGGGGGCACTGAAGCTTTCTTT

v_call: TRBV6-1
clone_size: few
j_call: TRBJ2-5
d_call: TRBD2
cdr3_aa: CASSVGTSGGETQYF
cdr3_nt: TGTGCCAGCAGTGTAGGGACTAGCGGCGGGGAGACCCAGTACTTC

v_call: TRBV5-1
clone_size: NA
j_call: TRBJ1-4
d_call: TRBD1
cdr3_aa: CASSAEGPGQGGKKLFF
cdr3_nt: TGCGCCAGCAGCGCCGAAGGTCCGGGACAGGGGGGAAAAAAACTGTTTTTT

v_call: TRBV28
clone_size: NA
j_call: TRBJ1-1
d_call: TRBD1
cdr3_aa: CASRLQGWNTEAFF
cdr3_nt: TGTGCCAGCAGGCTACAGGGGTGGAACACTGAAGCTTTCTTT

v_call: TRBV11-1
clone_size: NA
j_call: TRBJ2-7
d_call: NA
cdr3_aa: CASSLQGLGEQYF
cdr3_nt: TGTGCCAGCAGCTTACAGGGTCTGGGGGAGCAGTACTTC

v_call: TRBV4-1
clone_size: NA
j_call: TRBJ2-7
d_call: TRBD1
cdr3_aa: CASSQELSLGQGSYEQYF
cdr3_nt: TGCGCCAGCAGCCAAGAACTATCGCTGGGACAGGGGTCCTACGAGCAGTACTTC

v_call: TRBV6-6
clone_size: NA
j_call: TRBJ2-2
d_call: TRBD2
cdr3_aa: CASRPSNAGGSGELFF
cdr3_nt: TGTGCCAGCCGGCCCTCTAACGCGGGAGGTTCCGGGGAGCTGTTTTTT

v_call: TRBV2
clone_size: NA
j_call: TRBJ2-7
d_call: NA
cdr3_aa: CASIQDLLYEQYF
cdr3_nt: TGTGCCAGCATACAGGACCTCCTCTACGAGCAGTACTTC

v_call: TRBV7-9
clone_size: NA
j_call: TRBJ2-7
d_call: TRBD1
cdr3_aa: CASSSGTGVNEQYF
cdr3_nt: TGTGCCAGCAGCTCGGGGACAGGGGTGAACGAGCAGTACTTC

v_call: TRBV6-1
clone_size: NA
j_call: TRBJ2-3
d_call: NA
cdr3_aa: CASSGWTVEGTDTQYF
cdr3_nt: TGTGCCAGCAGTGGGTGGACAGTTGAAGGCACAGATACGCAGTATTTT

v_call: TRBV21-1
clone_size: NA
j_call: TRBJ2-7
d_call: NA
cdr3_aa: CASSPLFTGEQYF
cdr3_nt: TGTGCCAGCAGCCCCCTCTTTACTGGCGAGCAGTACTTC

v_call: TRBV28
clone_size: NA
j_call: TRBJ2-2
d_call: NA
cdr3_aa: CASSFSLGEPNTGELFF
cdr3_nt: TGTGCCAGCAGTTTTTCCCTCGGAGAACCTAACACCGGGGAGCTGTTTTTT

v_call: TRBV28
clone_size: NA
j_call: TRBJ2-7
d_call: TRBD1
cdr3_aa: CASSRTGMPFEQYF
cdr3_nt: TGTGCCAGCAGTCGGACAGGGATGCCCTTCGAGCAGTACTTC

v_call: TRBV11-2
clone_size: few
j_call: TRBJ1-5
d_call: NA
cdr3_aa: CASSFWEGGENSNQPQHF
cdr3_nt: TGTGCCAGCAGCTTTTGGGAGGGGGGTGAGAATAGCAATCAGCCCCAGCATTTT

v_call: TRBV25-1
clone_size: once
j_call: TRBJ1-1
d_call: NA
cdr3_aa: CASSDTLGGHTEAFF
cdr3_nt: TGTGCCAGCAGTGATACCCTGGGGGGTCACACTGAAGCTTTCTTT

v_call: TRBV5-1
clone_size: few
j_call: TRBJ2-1
d_call: NA
cdr3_aa: CASSLGGEYNEQFF
cdr3_nt: TGCGCCAGCAGCTTGGGGGGGGAATACAATGAGCAGTTCTTC

v_call: TRBV6-1
clone_size: NA
j_call: TRBJ2-3
d_call: NA
cdr3_aa: CASSVGVANTQYF
cdr3_nt: TGTGCCAGCAGCGTGGGAGTGGCGAATACGCAGTATTTT

v_call: TRBV30
clone_size: NA
j_call: TRBJ1-1
d_call: TRBD1
cdr3_aa: CAWSAKTGGNTEAFF
cdr3_nt: TGTGCCTGGAGTGCCAAGACAGGGGGAAACACTGAAGCTTTCTTT

v_call: TRBV10-1
clone_size: NA
j_call: TRBJ2-3
d_call: TRBD2
cdr3_aa: CASSETSGMADTQYF
cdr3_nt: TGCGCCAGCAGTGAGACTAGCGGAATGGCAGATACGCAGTATTTT

v_call: TRBV6-1
clone_size: NA
j_call: TRBJ2-7
d_call: TRBD1
cdr3_aa: CASSRGQSSYEQYF
cdr3_nt: TGTGCCAGCAGCCGGGGACAGAGCTCCTACGAGCAGTACTTC

v_call: TRBV7-9
clone_size: NA
j_call: TRBJ1-5
d_call: TRBD1
cdr3_aa: CSSSSKGGQISNQPQHF
cdr3_nt: TGTTCCAGCAGCAGCAAAGGGGGACAGATTAGCAATCAGCCCCAGCATTTT